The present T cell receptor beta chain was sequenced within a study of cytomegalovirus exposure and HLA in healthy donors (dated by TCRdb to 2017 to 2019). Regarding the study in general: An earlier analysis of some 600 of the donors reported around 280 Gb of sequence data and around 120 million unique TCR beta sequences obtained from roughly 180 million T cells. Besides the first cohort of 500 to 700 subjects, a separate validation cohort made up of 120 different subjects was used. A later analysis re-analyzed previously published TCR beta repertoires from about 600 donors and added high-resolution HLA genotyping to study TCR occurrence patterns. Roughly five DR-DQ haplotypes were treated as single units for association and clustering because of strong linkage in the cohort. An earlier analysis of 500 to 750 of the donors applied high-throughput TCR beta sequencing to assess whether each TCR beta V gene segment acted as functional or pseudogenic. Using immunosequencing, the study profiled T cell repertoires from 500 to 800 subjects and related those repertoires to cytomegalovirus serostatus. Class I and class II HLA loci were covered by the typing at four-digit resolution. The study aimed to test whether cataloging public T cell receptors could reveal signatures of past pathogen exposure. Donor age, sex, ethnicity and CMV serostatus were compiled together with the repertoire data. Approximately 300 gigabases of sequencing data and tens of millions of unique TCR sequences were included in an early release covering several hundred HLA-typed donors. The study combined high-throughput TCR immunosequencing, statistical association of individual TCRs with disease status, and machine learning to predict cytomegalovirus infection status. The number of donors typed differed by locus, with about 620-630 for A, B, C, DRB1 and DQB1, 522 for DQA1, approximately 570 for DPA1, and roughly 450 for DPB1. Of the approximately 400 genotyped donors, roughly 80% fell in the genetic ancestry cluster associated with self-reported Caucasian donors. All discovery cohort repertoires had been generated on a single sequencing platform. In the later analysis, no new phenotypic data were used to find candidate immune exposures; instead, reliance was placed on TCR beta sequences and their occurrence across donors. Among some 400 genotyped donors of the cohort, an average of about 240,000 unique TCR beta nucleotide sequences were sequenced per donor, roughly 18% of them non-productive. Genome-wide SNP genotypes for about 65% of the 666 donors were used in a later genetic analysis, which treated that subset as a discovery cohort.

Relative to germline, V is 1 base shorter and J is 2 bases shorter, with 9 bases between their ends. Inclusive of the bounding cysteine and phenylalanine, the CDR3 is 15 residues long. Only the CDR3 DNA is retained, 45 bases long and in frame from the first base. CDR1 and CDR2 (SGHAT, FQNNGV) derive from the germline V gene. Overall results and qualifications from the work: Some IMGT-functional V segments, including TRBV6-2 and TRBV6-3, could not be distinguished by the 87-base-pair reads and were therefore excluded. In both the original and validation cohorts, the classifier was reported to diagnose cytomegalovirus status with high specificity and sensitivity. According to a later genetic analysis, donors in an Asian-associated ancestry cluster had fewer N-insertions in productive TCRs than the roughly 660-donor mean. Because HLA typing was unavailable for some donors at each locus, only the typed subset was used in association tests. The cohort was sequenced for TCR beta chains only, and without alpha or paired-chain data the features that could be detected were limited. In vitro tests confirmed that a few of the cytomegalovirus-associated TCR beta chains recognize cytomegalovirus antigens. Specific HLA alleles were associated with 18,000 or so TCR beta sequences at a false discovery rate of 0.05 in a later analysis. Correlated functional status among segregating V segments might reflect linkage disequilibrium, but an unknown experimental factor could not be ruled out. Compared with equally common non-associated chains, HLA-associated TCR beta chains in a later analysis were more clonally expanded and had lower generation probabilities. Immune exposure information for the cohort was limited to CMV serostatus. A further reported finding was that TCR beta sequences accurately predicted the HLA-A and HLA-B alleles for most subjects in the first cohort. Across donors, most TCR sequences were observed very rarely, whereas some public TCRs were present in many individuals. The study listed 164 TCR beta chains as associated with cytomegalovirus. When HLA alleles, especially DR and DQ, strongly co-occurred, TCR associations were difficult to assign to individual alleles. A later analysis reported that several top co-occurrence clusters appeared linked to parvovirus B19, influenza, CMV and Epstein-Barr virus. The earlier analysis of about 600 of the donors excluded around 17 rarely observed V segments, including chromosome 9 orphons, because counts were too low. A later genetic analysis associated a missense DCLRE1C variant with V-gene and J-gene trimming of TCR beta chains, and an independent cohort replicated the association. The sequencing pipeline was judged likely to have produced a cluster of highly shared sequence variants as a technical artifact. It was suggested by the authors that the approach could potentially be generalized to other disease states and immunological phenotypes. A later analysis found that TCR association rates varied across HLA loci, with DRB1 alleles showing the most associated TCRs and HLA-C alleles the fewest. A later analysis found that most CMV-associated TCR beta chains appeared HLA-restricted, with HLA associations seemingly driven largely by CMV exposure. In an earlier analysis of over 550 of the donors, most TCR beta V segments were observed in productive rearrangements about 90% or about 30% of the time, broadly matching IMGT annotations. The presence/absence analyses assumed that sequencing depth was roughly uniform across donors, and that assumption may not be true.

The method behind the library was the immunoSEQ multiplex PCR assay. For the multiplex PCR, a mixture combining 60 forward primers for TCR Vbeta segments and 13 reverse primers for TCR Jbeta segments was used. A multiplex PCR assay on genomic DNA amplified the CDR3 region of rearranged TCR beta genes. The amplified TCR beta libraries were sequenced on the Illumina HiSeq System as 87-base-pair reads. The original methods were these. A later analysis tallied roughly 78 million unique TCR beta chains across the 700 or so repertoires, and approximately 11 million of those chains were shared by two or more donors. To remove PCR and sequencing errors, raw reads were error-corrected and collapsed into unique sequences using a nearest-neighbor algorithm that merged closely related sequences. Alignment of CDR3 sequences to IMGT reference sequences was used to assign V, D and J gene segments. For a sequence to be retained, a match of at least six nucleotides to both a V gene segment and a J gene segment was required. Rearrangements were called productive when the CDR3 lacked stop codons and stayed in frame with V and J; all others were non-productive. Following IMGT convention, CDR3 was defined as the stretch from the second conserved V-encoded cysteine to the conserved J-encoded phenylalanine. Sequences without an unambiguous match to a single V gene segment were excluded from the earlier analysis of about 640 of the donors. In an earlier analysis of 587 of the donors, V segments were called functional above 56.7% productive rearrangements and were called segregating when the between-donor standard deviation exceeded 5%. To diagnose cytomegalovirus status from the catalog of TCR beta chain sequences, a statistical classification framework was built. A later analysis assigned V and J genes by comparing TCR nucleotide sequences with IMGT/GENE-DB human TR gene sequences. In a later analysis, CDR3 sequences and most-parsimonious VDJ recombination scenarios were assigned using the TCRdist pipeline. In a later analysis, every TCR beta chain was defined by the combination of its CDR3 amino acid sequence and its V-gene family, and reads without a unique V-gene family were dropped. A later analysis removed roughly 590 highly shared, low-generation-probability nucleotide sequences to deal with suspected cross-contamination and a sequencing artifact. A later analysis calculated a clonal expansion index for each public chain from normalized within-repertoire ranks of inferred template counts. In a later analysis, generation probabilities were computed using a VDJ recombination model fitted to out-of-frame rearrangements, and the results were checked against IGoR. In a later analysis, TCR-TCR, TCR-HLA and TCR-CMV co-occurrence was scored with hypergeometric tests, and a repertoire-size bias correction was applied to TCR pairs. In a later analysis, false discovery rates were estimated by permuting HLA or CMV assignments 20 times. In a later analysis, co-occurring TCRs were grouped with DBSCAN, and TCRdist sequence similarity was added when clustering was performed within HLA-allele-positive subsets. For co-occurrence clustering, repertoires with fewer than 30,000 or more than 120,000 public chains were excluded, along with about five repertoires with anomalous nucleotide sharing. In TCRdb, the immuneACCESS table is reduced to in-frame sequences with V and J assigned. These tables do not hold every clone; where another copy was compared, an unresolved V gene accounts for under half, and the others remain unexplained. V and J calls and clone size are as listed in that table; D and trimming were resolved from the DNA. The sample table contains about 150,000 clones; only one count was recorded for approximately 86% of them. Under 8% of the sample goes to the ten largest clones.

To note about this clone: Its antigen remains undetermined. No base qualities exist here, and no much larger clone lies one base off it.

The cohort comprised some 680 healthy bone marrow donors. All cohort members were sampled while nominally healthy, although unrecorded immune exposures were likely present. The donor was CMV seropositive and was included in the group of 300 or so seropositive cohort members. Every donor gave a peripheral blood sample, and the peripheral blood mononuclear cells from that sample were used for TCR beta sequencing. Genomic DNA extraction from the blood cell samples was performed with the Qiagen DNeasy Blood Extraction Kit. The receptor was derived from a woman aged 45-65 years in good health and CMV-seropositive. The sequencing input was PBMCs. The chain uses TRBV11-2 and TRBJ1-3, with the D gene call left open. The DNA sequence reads TGTGCCAGCAGCTTAGCGCGGGGAACTGGAAACACCATATATTTT. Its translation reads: CASSLARGTGNTIYF.